This T cell receptor (beta chain) was sequenced in a study of OX40 agonist ivuxolimab in advanced cancers. Findings and limits, study-wide: In the 0.1-3.0 mg/kg groups, partial responders showed among the lowest expansion. In CD8+ T cells, expanded clones were on average more numerous than in CD4+. CD4+ and CD8+ blood T cells expanded clonally by week 6 at 0.1 to 3.0 mg/kg.

The protocol was immunoSEQ multiplex PCR, while the TCRdb copy is restricted to in-frame clones and leaves out a portion. Altogether about 68,000 clones are present, 65% to 85% being singletons, with the ten largest covering about a tenth. Comment on this clone: No antigen is known for it.

Germline-derived CDR1 and CDR2 are MNHNS and SASEGT. The CDR3 is 14 residues long. V was pared by 5 bases and J by 4 bases, with 11 bases between. The TCR sequence derives from an adult with an advanced solid tumor such as melanoma, head and neck, liver or kidney cancer. V is TRBV6-1 and J is TRBJ1-4; D is possibly TRBD1 (5 bases). Source: CD4+ or CD8+ T cells sorted from blood, taken in a trial of the OX40 agonist ivuxolimab. This CDR3 is CASSTGPSNEKLFF. The CDR3 bases are TGTGCCAGCAGTACAGGCCCGAGTAATGAAAAACTGTTTTTT.